This entry describes one T cell receptor (beta chain). The antigen is not known. These data are taken from a study of PD-1 blockade in classical Hodgkin lymphoma. Broader study findings: Exclusion applied to patients who initiated nivolumab less than 1 year following ASCT.

Sample time point: cycle 4 day 1 (C4D1), after around six weeks of nivolumab. Patients all relapsed after autologous stem cell transplantation, and there was variation in brentuximab vedotin exposure. Each best response was a complete response, a partial response or progressive disease. Produced via immunoSEQ multiplex PCR; TCRdb's table is partial and in-frame only. This sample has over 70,000 clones, with 90% found just once. This CDR3 region has 17 residues. This clonotype originated in a human donor with classical Hodgkin lymphoma. The V call is TRBV21-1, the J call TRBJ1-4. TRBV21-1 is a pseudogene. The sequences come from peripheral blood mononuclear cells (PBMCs), collected before the fourth cycle of nivolumab. The CDR3 nucleotides read TGTGCCAGCAGCAGTCGATGGGTTGGGGGGGCTAATGAAAAACTGTTTTTT. Protein sequence: CASSSRWVGGANEKLFF.